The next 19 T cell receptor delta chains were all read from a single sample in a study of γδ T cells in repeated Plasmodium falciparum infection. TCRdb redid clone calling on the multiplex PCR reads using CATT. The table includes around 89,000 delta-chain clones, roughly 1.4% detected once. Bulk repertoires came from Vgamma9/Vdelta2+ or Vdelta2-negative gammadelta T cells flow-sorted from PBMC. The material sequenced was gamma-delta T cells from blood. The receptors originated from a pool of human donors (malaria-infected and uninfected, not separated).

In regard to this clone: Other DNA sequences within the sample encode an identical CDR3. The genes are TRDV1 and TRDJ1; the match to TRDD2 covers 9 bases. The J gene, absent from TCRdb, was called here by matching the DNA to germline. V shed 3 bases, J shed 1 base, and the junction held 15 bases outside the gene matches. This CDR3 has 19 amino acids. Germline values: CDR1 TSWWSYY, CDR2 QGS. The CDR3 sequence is CALGDLPTGKSSGTDKLIF. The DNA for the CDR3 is TGTGCTCTTGGGGACCTTCCTACGGGAAAGTCTAGTGGCACCGATAAACTCATCTTT.

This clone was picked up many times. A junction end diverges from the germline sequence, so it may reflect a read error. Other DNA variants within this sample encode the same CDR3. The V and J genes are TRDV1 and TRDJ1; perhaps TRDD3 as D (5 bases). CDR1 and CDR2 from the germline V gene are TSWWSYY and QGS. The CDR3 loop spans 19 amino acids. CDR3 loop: CALGETWGPSGKYTDKLIF. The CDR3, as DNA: TGTGCTCTTGGGGAAACGTGGGGTCCATCAGGGAAGTACACCGATAAACTCATATTT.

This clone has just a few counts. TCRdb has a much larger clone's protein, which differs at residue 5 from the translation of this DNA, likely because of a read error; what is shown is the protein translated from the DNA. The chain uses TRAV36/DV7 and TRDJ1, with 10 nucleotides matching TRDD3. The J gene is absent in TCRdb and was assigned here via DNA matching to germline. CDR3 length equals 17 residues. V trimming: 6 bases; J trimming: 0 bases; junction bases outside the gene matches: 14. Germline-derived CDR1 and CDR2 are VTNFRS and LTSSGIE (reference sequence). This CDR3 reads CAASTTGGCPYTDKLIF. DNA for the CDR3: TGTGCTGCGAGTACCACTGGGGGATGCCCCTACACCGATAAACTCATCTTT.

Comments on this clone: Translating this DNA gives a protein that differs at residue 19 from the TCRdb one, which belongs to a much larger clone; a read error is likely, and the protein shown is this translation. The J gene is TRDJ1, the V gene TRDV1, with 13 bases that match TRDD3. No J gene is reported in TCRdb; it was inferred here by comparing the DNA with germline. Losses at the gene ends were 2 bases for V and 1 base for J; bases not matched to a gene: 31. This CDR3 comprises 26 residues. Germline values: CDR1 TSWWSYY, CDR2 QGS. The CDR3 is CALGERRGLPTIGYWGIRRITDKLIF. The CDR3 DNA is TGTGCTCTTGGGGAAAGGAGGGGCCTTCCTACGATTGGGTACTGGGGGATACGGAGGATCACCGATAAACTCATCTTT.

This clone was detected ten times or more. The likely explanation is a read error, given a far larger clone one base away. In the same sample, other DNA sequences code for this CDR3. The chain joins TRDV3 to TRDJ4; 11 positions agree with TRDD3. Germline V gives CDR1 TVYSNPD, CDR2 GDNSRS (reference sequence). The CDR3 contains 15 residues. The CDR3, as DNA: TGCGCCTTTAGTCCAGGCTGGGGGATACTGAGGCCCCTGATCTTT. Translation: CAFSPGWGILRPLIF.

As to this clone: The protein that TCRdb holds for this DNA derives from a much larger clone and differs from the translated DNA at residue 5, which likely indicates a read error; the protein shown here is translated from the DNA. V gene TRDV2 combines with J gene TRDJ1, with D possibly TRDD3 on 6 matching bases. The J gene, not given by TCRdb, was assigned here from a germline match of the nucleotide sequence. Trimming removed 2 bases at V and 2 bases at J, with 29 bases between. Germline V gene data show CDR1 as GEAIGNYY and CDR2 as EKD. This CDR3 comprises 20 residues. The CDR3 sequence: CACDSRYWVTKGRTTDKLIF. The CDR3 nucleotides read TGTGCCTGTGACAGTCGGTACTGGGTCACCAAGGGGAGGACGACCGATAAACTCATCTTT.

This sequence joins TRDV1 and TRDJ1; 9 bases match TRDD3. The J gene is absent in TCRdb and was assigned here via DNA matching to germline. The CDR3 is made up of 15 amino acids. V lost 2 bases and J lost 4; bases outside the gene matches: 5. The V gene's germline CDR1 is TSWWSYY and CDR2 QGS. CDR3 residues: CALGETGDTFDKLIF. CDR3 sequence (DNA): TGTGCTCTTGGGGAAACGGGGGATACCTTCGATAAACTCATCTTT.

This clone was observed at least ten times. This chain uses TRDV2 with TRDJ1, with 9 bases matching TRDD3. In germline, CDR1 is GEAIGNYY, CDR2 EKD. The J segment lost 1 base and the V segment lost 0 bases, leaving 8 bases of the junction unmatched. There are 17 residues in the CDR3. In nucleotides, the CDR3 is TGTGCCTGTGACACCGCTAACTGGGGGAGGACCACCGATAAACTCATCTTT. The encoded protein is CACDTANWGRTTDKLIF.

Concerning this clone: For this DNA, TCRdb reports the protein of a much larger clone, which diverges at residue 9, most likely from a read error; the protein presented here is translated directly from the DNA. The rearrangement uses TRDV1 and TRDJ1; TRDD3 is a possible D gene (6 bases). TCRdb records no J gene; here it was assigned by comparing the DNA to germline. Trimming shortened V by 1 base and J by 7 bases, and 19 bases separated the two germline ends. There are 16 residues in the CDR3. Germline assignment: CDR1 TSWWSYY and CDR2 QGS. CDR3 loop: CALGEPYWVIRGKLIF. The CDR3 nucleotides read TGTGCTCTTGGGGAACCCTACTGGGTGATACGAGGTAAACTCATCTTT.

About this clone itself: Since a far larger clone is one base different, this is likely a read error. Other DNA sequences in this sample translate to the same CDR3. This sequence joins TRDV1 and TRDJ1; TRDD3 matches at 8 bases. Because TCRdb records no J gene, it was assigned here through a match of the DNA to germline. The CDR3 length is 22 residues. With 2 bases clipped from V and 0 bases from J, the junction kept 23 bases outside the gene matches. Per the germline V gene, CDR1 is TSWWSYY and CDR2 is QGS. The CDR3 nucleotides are TGTGCTCTTGGGGAAGGTCTCTATCGTACTGGGGGTCACCTCCCCTACACCGATAAACTCATCTTT. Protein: CALGEGLYRTGGHLPYTDKLIF.

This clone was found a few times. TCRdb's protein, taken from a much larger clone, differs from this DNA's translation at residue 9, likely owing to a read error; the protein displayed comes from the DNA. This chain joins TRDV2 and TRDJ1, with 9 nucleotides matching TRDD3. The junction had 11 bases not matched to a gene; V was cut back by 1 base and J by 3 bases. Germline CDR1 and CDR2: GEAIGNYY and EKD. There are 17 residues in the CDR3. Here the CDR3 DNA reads TGTGCCTGTGACACGCTGGGGGATGGGGCAGTCGCCGATAAACTCATCTTT. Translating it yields CACDTLGDGAVADKLIF.

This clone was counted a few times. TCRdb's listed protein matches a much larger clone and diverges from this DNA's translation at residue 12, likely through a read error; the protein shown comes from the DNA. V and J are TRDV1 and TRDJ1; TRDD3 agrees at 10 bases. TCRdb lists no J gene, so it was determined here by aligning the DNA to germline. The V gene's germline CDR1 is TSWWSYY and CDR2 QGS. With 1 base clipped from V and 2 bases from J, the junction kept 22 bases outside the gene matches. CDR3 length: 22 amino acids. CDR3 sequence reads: CALGERPLKAWHWGMRTDKLIF. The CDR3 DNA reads TGTGCTCTTGGGGAACGGCCTTTAAAGGCGTGGCACTGGGGGATGCGAACCGATAAACTCATCTTT.

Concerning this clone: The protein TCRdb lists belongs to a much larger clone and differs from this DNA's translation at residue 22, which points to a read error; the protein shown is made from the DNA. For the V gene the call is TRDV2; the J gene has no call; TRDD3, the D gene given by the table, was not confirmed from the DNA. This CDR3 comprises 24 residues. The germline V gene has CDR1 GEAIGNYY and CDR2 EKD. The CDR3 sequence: CACDTGLPQNTGTRLSWDTRQVFF. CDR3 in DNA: TGTGCCTGTGACACCGGTCTTCCTCAAAATACTGGGACCAGACTCTCCTGGGACACCCGACAGGTGTTTTTC.

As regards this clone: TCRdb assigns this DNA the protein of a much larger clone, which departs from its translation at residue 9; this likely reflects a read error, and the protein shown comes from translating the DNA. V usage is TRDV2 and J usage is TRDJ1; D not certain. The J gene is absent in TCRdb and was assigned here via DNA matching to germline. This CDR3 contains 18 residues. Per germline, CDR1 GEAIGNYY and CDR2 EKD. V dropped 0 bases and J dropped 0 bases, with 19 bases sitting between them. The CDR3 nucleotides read TGTGCCTGTGACACCGTGGCGCTGAGACTAGGTTACACCGATAAACTCATCTTT. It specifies CACDTVALRLGYTDKLIF.

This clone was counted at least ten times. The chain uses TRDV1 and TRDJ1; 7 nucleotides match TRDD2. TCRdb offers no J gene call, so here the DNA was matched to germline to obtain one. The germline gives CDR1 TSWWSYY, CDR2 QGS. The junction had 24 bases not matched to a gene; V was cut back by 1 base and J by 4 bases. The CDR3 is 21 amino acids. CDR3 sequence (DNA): TGTGCTCTTGGGGAACCAGCCTTCCTGGCCGGCTGGGACCATTTCGGCGATAAACTCATCTTT. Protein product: CALGEPAFLAGWDHFGDKLIF.

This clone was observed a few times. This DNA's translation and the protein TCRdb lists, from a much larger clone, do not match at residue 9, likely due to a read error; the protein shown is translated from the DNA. The DNA for the CDR3 is TGTGCTCTTGGGGAACTCAGATCCTTCCTCCTTCGTACTGGGGGATATATCCACACCGATAAACTCATCTTT. It yields the protein CALGELRSFLLRTGGYIHTDKLIF. The genes are TRDV1 and TRDJ1, with TRDD3 identical over 11 bases. The J gene is absent in TCRdb and was assigned here via DNA matching to germline. The V gene's germline CDR1 is TSWWSYY and CDR2 QGS. V was pared by 0 bases and J by 0 bases, with 24 bases of the junction left unmatched. This CDR3 region has 24 residues.

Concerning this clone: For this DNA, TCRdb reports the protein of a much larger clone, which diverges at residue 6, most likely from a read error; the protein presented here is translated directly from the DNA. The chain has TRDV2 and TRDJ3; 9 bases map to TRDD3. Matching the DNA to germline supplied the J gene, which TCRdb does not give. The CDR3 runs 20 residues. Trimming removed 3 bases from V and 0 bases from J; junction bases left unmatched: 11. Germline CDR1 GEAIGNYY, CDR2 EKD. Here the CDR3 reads CACDGRGIPTLSWDTRQMFF. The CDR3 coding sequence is TGTGCCTGTGACGGCCGGGGGATACCCACCCTCTCCTGGGACACCCGACAGATGTTTTTC.

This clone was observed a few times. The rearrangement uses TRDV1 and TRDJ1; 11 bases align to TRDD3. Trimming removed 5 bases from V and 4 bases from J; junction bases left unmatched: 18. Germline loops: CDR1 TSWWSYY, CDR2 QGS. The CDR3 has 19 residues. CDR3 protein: CALGIHGVLGDKNDDKLIF. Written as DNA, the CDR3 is TGTGCTCTTGGGATTCATGGGGTACTGGGGGATAAGAATGACGATAAACTCATCTTT.

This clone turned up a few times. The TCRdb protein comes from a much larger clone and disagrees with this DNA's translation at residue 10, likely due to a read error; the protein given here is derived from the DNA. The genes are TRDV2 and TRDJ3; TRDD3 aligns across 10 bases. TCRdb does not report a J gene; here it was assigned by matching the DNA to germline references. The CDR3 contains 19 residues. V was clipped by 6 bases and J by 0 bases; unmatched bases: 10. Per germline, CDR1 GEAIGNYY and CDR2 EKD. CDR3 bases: TGTGCCTGTCCCGAGGCCTGGGGGATATGCTCCTGGGACACCCGACAGATGTTTTTC. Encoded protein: CACPEAWGICSWDTRQMFF.